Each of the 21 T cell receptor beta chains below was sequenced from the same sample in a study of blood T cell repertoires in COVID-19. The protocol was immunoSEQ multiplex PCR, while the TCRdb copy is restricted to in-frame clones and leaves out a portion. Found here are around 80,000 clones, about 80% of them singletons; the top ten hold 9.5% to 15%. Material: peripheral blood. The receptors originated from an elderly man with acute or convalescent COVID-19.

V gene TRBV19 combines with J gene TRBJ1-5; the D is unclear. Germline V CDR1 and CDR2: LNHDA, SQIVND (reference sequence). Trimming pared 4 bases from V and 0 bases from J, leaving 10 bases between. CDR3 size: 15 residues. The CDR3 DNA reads TGTGCCAGTAGTAACCCCGGGGTTAGCAATCAGCCCCAGCATTTT. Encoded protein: CASSNPGVSNQPQHF.

For the CDR3, the DNA is TGTGCCAGCAGCCCCTCCAGGGGAACTAATGAAAAACTGTTTTTT. Its protein product is CASSPSRGTNEKLFF. V and J are TRBV7-9 and TRBJ1-4; a weak D match, TRBD1 (6 bases). CDR3 length equals 15 residues. V was clipped by 5 bases and J by 1 base, with 11 bases between them. CDR1 is SEHNR and CDR2 is FQNEAQ in the germline V gene (reference sequence).

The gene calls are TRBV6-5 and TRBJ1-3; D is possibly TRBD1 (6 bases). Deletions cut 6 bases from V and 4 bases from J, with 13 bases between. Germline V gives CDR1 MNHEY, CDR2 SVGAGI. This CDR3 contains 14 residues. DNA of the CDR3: TGTGCCAGCAGAGCTACAGGGACAGGAAACACCATATATTTT. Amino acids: CASRATGTGNTIYF.

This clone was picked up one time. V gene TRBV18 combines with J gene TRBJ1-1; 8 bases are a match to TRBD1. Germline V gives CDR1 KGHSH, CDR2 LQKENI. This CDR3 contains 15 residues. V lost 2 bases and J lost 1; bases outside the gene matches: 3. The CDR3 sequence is CASSPIGQGNTEAFF. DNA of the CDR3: TGTGCCAGCTCACCAATAGGACAGGGGAACACTGAAGCTTTCTTT.

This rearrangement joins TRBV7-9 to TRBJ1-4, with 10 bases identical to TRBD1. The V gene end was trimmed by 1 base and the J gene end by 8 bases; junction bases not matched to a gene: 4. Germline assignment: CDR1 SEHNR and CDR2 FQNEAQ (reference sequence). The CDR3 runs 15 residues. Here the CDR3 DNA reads TGTGCCAGCAGCTTAGACGGGACAGGGGTCGAAAAACTGTTTTTT. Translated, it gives CASSLDGTGVEKLFF.

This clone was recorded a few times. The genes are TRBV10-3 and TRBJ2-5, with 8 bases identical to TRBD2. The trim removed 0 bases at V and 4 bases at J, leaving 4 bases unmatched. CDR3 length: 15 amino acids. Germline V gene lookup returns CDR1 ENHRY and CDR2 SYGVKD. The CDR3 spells CAISESGGASETQYF. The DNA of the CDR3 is TGTGCCATCAGTGAGTCCGGGGGGGCCTCAGAGACCCAGTACTTC.

The CDR3 DNA follows: TGTGCCAGCAGCGTAGGTGCTACGGGACTAGCCGAGACCCAGTACTTC. This sequence encodes CASSVGATGLAETQYF. V is TRBV9 and J is TRBJ2-5, with 9 bases fitting TRBD2. In germline, CDR1 is SGDLS, CDR2 YYNGEE. CDR3 size: 16 residues. Trimming removed 0 bases from V and 5 bases from J; junction bases left unmatched: 8.

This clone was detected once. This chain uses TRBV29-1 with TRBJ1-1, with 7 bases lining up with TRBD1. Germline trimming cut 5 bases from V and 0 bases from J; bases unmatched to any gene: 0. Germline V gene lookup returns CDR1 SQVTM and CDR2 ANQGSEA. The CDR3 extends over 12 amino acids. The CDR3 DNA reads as TGCAGCGTTCAGGGGGTGAACACTGAAGCTTTCTTT. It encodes CSVQGVNTEAFF.

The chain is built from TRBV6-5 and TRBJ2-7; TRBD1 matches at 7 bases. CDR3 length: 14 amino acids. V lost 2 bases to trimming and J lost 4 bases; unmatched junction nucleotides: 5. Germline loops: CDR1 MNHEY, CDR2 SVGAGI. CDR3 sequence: CASSYRDSRYEQYF. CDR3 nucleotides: TGTGCCAGCAGTTACAGGGACAGCCGGTACGAGCAGTACTTC.

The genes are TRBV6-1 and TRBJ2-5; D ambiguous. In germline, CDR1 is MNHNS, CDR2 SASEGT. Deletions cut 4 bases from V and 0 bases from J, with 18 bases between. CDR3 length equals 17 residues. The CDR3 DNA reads TGTGCCAGCAGTGTAACCGGGTCCAACGCCTACCAAGAGACCCAGTACTTC. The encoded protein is CASSVTGSNAYQETQYF.

The CDR3 DNA reads as TGTGCCAGTAGTGCACCCCGGACAGGGGGGACCTACAATGAGCAGTTCTTC. It specifies CASSAPRTGGTYNEQFF. The rearrangement joins TRBV19 to TRBJ2-1; TRBD1 matches 10 bases. The CDR3 is 17 residues long. Per the germline V gene, CDR1 is LNHDA and CDR2 is SQIVND (reference sequence). The trim removed 5 bases at V and 2 bases at J, leaving 9 bases unmatched.

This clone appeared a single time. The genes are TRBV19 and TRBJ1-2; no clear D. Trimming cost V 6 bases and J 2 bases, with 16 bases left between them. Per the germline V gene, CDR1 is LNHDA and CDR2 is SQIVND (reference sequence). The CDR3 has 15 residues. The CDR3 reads CASSEGRAYNYGYTF. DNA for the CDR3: TGTGCCAGTAGCGAAGGGAGGGCCTACAACTATGGCTACACCTTC.

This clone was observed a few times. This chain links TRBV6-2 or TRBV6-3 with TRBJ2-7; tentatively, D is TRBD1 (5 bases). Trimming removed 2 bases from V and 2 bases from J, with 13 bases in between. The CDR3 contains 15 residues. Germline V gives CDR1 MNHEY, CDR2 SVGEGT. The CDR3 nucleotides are TGTGCCAGCAGTTACCCCCAGGGATCAACCTACGAGCAGTACTTC. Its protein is CASSYPQGSTYEQYF.

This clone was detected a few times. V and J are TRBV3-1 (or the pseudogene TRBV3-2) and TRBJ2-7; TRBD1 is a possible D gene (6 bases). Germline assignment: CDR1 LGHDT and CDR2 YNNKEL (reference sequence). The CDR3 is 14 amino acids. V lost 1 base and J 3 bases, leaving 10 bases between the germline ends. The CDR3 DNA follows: TGTGCCAGCAGCCAAGCGGGACACCTCTACGAGCAGTACTTC. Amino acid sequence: CASSQAGHLYEQYF.

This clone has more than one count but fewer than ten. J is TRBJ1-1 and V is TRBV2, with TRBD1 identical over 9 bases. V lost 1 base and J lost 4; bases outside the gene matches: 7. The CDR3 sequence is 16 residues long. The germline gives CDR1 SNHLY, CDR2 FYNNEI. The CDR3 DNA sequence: TGTGCCAGCAGTGAAGTACAGGGGGCGGAGGCCACTGAAGCTTTCTTT. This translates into CASSEVQGAEATEAFF.

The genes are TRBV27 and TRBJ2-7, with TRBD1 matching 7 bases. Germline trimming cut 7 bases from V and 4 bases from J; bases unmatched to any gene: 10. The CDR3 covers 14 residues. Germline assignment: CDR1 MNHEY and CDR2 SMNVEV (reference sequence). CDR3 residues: CASTYRGRGYEQYF. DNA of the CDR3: TGTGCCAGCACCTACAGGGGAAGGGGTTACGAGCAGTACTTC.

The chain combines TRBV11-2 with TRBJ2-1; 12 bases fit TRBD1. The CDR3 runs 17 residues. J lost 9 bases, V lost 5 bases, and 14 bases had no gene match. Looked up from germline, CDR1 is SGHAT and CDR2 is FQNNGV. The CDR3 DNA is TGTGCCAGCAGCGTCTGGGTCGGGACAGGGGGCTTTGGTGAGCAGTTCTTC. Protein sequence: CASSVWVGTGGFGEQFF.

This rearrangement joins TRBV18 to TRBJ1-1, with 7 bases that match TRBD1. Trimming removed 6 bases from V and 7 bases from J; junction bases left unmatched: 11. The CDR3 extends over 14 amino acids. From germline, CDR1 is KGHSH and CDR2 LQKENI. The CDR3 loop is CASSSAEGAGEAFF. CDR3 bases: TGTGCCAGCTCCTCTGCCGAGGGGGCCGGTGAAGCTTTCTTT.

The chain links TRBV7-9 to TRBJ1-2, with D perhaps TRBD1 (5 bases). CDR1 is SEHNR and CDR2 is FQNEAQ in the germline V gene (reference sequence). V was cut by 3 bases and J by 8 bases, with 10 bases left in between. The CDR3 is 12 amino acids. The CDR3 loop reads CASSFGAGGYTF. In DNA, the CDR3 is TGTGCCAGCAGCTTTGGGGCCGGGGGCTACACCTTC.

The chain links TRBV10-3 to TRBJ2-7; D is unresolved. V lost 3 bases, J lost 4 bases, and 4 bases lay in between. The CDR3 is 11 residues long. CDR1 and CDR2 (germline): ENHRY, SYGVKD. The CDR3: CAISDFYEQYF. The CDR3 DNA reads TGTGCCATCAGTGACTTTTACGAGCAGTACTTC.

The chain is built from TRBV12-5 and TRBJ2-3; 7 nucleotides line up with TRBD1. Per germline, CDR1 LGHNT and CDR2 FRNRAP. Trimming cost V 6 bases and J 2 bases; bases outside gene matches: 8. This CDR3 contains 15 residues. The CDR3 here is CASGARQGSTDTQYF. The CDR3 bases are TGTGCTAGTGGAGCTAGACAGGGATCCACAGATACGCAGTATTTT.